These 21 T cell receptor beta chains were sequenced from one sample in a study of blood T cells in healthy people across ages (dated by TCRdb to about 2015). Receptor amplification or capture employed 5' RACE. For sequencing, an Illumina HiSeq 2500 was employed. The second PCR ran for about 7 to 11 cycles and used a J-beta primer mix along with a sample-barcoded 5' primer. In TCRdb, the public reads were trimmed at Q25 with fastp and aligned with MiXCR, with productive beta chains retained. Each entry is one CDR3 protein sequence, shown with its most common DNA and genes. The sample has about 780,000 distinct CDR3 sequences on record, around 45% of them singletons. In total, the top ten clones hold about a sixth of the sample. Sample: blood. The receptors shown here come from an older man in good health.

The table lists this clonotype with many counts. The V gene is TRBV29-1, the J gene TRBJ2-3; D not certain. Trimming stripped 1 base from V and 9 bases from J, with 11 bases between. This CDR3 spans 12 amino acids. The V gene's germline CDR1 is SQVTM and CDR2 ANQGSEA. In nucleotides, the CDR3 is TGCAGCGTTGAAGGTGGTAGGGTCACGCAGTATTTT. As protein: CSVEGGRVTQYF.

The chain recombines TRBV20-1 with TRBJ2-2; 14 bases map to TRBD2. There are 17 residues in the CDR3. Germline values: CDR1 DFQATT, CDR2 SNEGSKA (reference sequence). V lost 2 bases to trimming and J lost 4 bases; unmatched junction nucleotides: 6. The CDR3 reads CSARPGLAGAGTGELFF. As DNA, the CDR3 is TGCAGTGCTAGACCGGGACTAGCGGGAGCAGGCACCGGGGAGCTGTTTTTT.

This clonotype came up a few times. This rearrangement joins TRBV24-1 to TRBJ2-3, with TRBD1 matching 8 bases. This CDR3 is built from 16 residues. V lost 3 bases, J lost 6 bases, and 10 bases stayed unmatched. Germline V gene data show CDR1 as KGHDR and CDR2 as SFDVKD. The CDR3 reads CATSDPGQGTVDTQYF. CDR3 bases: TGTGCCACCAGTGATCCCGGACAGGGAACTGTGGATACGCAGTATTTT.

This clonotype was found a few times. The V and J genes are TRBV27 and TRBJ2-7, with D uncertain. The germline V gene has CDR1 MNHEY and CDR2 SMNVEV (reference sequence). Between the trimmed V and J ends, which lost 6 bases and 3 bases, there was a span of 15 bases. The CDR3 is 14 residues long. The CDR3 DNA reads TGTGCCAGCAGCACTCTGGGGTTCCGCTACGAGCAGTACTTC. It codes for CASSTLGFRYEQYF.

This clonotype was found a few times. The chain combines TRBV28 with TRBJ1-2; possibly TRBD1 for D (5 bases). Trimming took 2 bases from V and 2 from J, leaving 15 bases between them. There are 16 residues in the CDR3. Germline-derived CDR1 and CDR2 are MDHEN and SYDVKM. The CDR3 loop reads CASSLVGAVGNYGYTF. The CDR3 coding sequence is TGTGCCAGCAGTTTAGTAGGGGCGGTGGGAAACTATGGCTACACCTTC.

The chain joins TRBV5-1 to TRBJ2-2; D remains unclear. Germline V gene lookup returns CDR1 SGHRS and CDR2 YFSETQ. There are 14 residues in the CDR3. V dropped 0 bases and J dropped 4 bases, with 7 bases sitting between them. CDR3 coding DNA: TGCGCCAGCAGCTTGGCTGTAGCCACCGGGGAGCTGTTTTTT. This encodes CASSLAVATGELFF.

This clonotype was observed at least ten times. The J gene is TRBJ2-7, the V gene TRBV10-3; tentatively, D is TRBD2 (5 bases). Germline CDR1 is ENHRY and CDR2 is SYGVKD. The CDR3 is 12 amino acids. Trimming cost V 11 bases and J 3 bases, with 14 bases left between them. The CDR3 loop is CASAEEVYEQYF. The CDR3 nucleotides are TGTGCCTCAGCCGAGGAGGTCTACGAGCAGTACTTC.

The CDR3 reads CASSQDLTDRVKNIQYF. The CDR3 DNA reads TGCGCCAGCAGCCAAGATCTCACGGACAGGGTCAAAAACATTCAGTACTTC. This chain links TRBV4-3 with TRBJ2-4; 8 nucleotides align to TRBD1. Germline V CDR1 and CDR2: LGHNA, YSLEER. This CDR3 spans 17 amino acids. Trimming took 0 bases from V and 3 from J; bases not matched to a gene: 7.

Notes on this clonotype: This may come from a read error, since a much larger clone is one base off. This chain joins TRBV7-3 and TRBJ2-7; TRBD2 matches 8 bases. The closer fit of TRBJ2-5 to the DNA end suggests the J call may be wrong. Germline CDR1 SGHTA, CDR2 FQGTGA. The CDR3 runs 14 residues. DNA of the CDR3: TGTGCCAGCAGCTTAATCCCGGGAGGGGAGACCCAGTACTTC. Translation gives CASSLIPGGETQYF.

This chain joins TRBV28 and TRBJ2-1; D remains unclear. This CDR3 spans 13 amino acids. Germline V gives CDR1 MDHEN, CDR2 SYDVKM. V gave up 6 bases and J gave up 7 bases, with 13 bases separating them. Here the CDR3 DNA reads TGTGCCAGCAGAAAAACTGCGCTTAATGAGCAGTTCTTC. Translation gives CASRKTALNEQFF.

V usage is TRBV7-2 and J usage is TRBJ2-5; 11 bases map to TRBD2. The CDR3 has 17 residues. V shed 4 bases, J shed 4 bases, and the junction held 11 bases outside the gene matches. Germline V gives CDR1 SGHTA, CDR2 FQGNSA. CDR3 nucleotide sequence: TGTGCCAGCAGCTCACTTGGGACTAGCGGATGGGGAGAGACCCAGTACTTC. Translated, it gives CASSSLGTSGWGETQYF.

The CDR3 nucleotides are TGTGCCACCAGTGACCCTGTAATTAACACCGGGGAGCTGTTTTTT. This encodes CATSDPVINTGELFF. This chain joins TRBV24-1 and TRBJ2-2; the D is unclear. Trimming took off 4 bases at V and 2 bases at J, with 10 bases between the two ends. Germline CDR1 reads KGHDR; CDR2 reads SFDVKD. The CDR3 has 15 residues.

CDR3 protein: CAISEAGLRPDYEQYF. The CDR3 DNA reads TGTGCCATCAGTGAGGCGGGACTCCGACCCGACTACGAGCAGTACTTC. The chain has TRBV10-3 and TRBJ2-7; possible D gene TRBD2, 6 bases. Trimming removed 2 bases at V and 3 bases at J, with 17 bases between. The CDR3 covers 16 residues. The V gene's germline CDR1 is ENHRY and CDR2 SYGVKD.

As regards this clonotype: A read error may be the cause here, since a much bigger clone is one base away. The chain couples TRBV12-1 to TRBJ2-5; TRBD2 reflects the table's D call only, with no check against the DNA. Matching the DNA end better, TRBJ2-7 makes the J call doubtful. TRBV12-1 is described as a pseudogene. CDR3 length equals 17 residues. The CDR3 sequence is CASSFGSPGLVAYEQYF. CDR3 coding DNA: TGTGCCAGCAGCTTTGGTTCCCCGGGACTAGTGGCTTACGAGCAGTACTTC.

To note about this clonotype: With a much larger clone just one base away, this may be a read error. The chain combines TRBV18 with TRBJ2-7; weak D call: TRBD2 (6 bases). Per the germline V gene, CDR1 is KGHSH and CDR2 is LQKENI. This CDR3 has 14 residues. Trimming took off 6 bases at V and 6 bases at J, with 18 bases between the two ends. CDR3: CASSAGRTTCEQYF. The CDR3 DNA reads TGTGCCAGCTCGGCGGGACGGACGACTTGCGAGCAGTACTTC.

This clonotype showed up just a few times. The rearrangement uses TRBV20-1 and TRBJ1-6; 9 bases fit TRBD1. V dropped 2 bases and J dropped 9; count of bases not matched to a gene: 11. Germline loops: CDR1 DFQATT, CDR2 SNEGSKA (reference sequence). CDR3 length: 16 amino acids. The CDR3 reads CSARPTRDRVFSPLHF. CDR3 sequence (DNA): TGCAGTGCTAGACCTACCCGGGACAGGGTATTTTCACCCCTCCACTTT.

The genes are TRBV30 and TRBJ2-3, with D possibly being TRBD2 (7 bases). Germline CDR1 GTSNPN, CDR2 SVGIG (reference sequence). V lost 0 bases and J lost 4, with 14 bases in between. CDR3 size: 15 residues. CDR3 sequence: CAWSVLGGGPDTQYF. CDR3 coding DNA: TGTGCCTGGAGTGTACTTGGGGGGGGCCCAGATACGCAGTATTTT. Drawing the rest from reference TRBV30 and TRBJ2-3, the complete variable domain is SQTIHQWPATLVQPVGSPLSLECTVEGTSNPNLYWYRQAAGRGLQLLFYSVGIGQISSEVPQNLSASRPQDRQFILSSKKLLLSDSGFYLCAWSVLGGGPDTQYFGPGTRLTVL.

In this sample, this clonotype turned up once. The chain joins TRBV28 to TRBJ1-5; D is perhaps TRBD1 (6 bases). CDR1 is MDHEN, CDR2 SYDVKM, per germline. This CDR3 has 13 amino acids. Trimming stripped 5 bases from V and 9 bases from J, with 14 bases between. CDR3 nucleotides: TGTGCCAGCAGTGAACAGGGCGGTCGGCCCCAGCATTTT. This gives the protein CASSEQGGRPQHF.

V is TRBV12-3 or TRBV12-4 and J is TRBJ2-5; perhaps TRBD1 as D (6 bases). The CDR3 consists of 13 residues. Deletions cut 6 bases from V and 5 bases from J, with 13 bases between. CDR3 DNA sequence: TGTGCCAGCAGCAGGGGTTGGGCGGAGACCCAGTACTTC. Encoded protein: CASSRGWAETQYF.

The chain combines TRBV20-1 with TRBJ2-3; D is perhaps TRBD2 (7 bases). The CDR3 consists of 13 residues. Germline loops: CDR1 DFQATT, CDR2 SNEGSKA (reference sequence). V was pared by 5 bases and J by 3 bases, with 12 bases between. The CDR3, as DNA: TGCAGTGCTGGGGCGGGGGCAACAGATACGCAGTATTTT. Translation gives CSAGAGATDTQYF.

CDR3 sequence: CSARRAGVNQPQHF. The CDR3 coding sequence is TGCAGTGCTCGCCGGGCAGGGGTCAATCAGCCCCAGCATTTT. V and J are TRBV20-1 and TRBJ1-5, with a tentative D call TRBD1 (6 bases). V lost 5 bases to trimming and J lost 3 bases, with 14 bases between them. The CDR3 consists of 14 residues. CDR1 DFQATT and CDR2 SNEGSKA come from the germline V gene (reference sequence).